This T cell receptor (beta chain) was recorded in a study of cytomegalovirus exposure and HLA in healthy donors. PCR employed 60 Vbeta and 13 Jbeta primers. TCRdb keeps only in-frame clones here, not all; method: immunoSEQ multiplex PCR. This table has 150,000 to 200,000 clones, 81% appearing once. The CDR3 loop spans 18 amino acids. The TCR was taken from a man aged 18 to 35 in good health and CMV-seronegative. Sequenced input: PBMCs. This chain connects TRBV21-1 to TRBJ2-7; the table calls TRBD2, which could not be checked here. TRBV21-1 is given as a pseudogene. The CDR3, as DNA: TGTGCCAGCAGCAAAGGTCGTACTAGCGGGAGGTTCTCCTACGAGCAGTACTTC. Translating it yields CASSKGRTSGRFSYEQYF.